A single sample is the source of the 30 T cell receptor beta chains below, sequenced in a study of blood T cell repertoires in COVID-19. Libraries were prepared by immunoSEQ multiplex PCR; TCRdb keeps only in-frame clonotypes and omits some of them. The sample carries roughly 78,000 clones, more than 75% recorded once. Sequenced material: peripheral blood. These receptors came from a woman aged 55-69 years with acute or convalescent COVID-19.

V is TRBV4-3 and J is TRBJ2-5, with D possibly TRBD1 on 6 matching bases. The CDR3 covers 17 residues. Trimming shortened V by 0 bases and J by 4 bases, and 18 bases separated the two germline ends. Germline CDR1 is LGHNA and CDR2 is YSLEER. DNA of the CDR3: TGCGCCAGCAGCCAAGATAGTGAGGGGGTTTATGGAGAGACCCAGTACTTC. Protein product: CASSQDSEGVYGETQYF.

V gene TRBV5-1 combines with J gene TRBJ2-1; the match to TRBD1 covers 7 bases. V shed 4 bases and J 0 bases; nucleotides not matched to a gene: 7. Germline CDR1 and CDR2: SGHRS and YFSETQ. This CDR3 region has 16 residues. The CDR3 DNA reads as TGCGCCAGCAGCCGACAGGGAAACCCCTCCTACAATGAGCAGTTCTTC. It is translated as CASSRQGNPSYNEQFF.

The rearrangement uses TRBV28 and TRBJ2-7, with D unclear. Germline V lookup: CDR1 MDHEN, CDR2 SYDVKM. Trimming took off 6 bases at V and 2 bases at J, with 5 bases between the two ends. The CDR3 consists of 11 residues. The CDR3 spells CASSPTYEQYF. The CDR3 DNA reads as TGTGCCAGCAGCCCAACCTACGAGCAGTACTTC.

V gene TRBV5-4 combines with J gene TRBJ1-2, with D unresolved. Germline lookup yields CDR1 SGHNT and CDR2 YYREEE (reference sequence). Trimming shortened V by 0 bases and J by 7 bases, and 19 bases separated the two germline ends. This CDR3 is built from 16 residues. The DNA of the CDR3 is TGTGCCAGCAGCTTGGAGGTTTCCCCCCGGGTCGGTGGCTACACCTTC. Protein product: CASSLEVSPRVGGYTF.

The chain recombines TRBV10-1 with TRBJ1-4; 12 nucleotides line up with TRBD1. The CDR3 covers 18 residues. The V gene end was trimmed by 1 base and the J gene end by 0 bases; junction bases not matched to a gene: 3. Germline-derived CDR1 and CDR2 are WNHNN and SYGVQD (reference sequence). The CDR3 DNA is TGCGCCAGCAGTGAGTGGGACAGGGGGCTGCCAACTAATGAAAAACTGTTTTTT. Protein: CASSEWDRGLPTNEKLFF.

This rearrangement joins TRBV19 to TRBJ1-5; weak D call: TRBD1 (6 bases). Looked up from germline, CDR1 is LNHDA and CDR2 is SQIVND (reference sequence). The CDR3 has 14 amino acids. Trimming stripped 3 bases from V and 4 bases from J, with 10 bases between. The DNA for the CDR3 is TGTGCCAGTAGTATGGGGACAAAAAATCAGCCCCAGCATTTT. Protein product: CASSMGTKNQPQHF.

A remark on this clone: At one boundary the junction diverges from the germline segment, which might be a read error. The rearrangement uses TRBV7-2 and TRBJ2-7; 10 bases agree with TRBD2. Germline CDR1 SGHTA, CDR2 FQGNSA. The CDR3 spans 13 residues. The CDR3 reads CASSPTQAGGVKF. DNA for the CDR3: TGTGCCAGCAGCCCGACACAAGCGGGAGGGGTCAAATTC.

CDR3 sequence reads: CASSRSRSGWVDNEQFF. The CDR3 DNA reads as TGTGCCAGCAGCCGATCACGTTCGGGGTGGGTGGACAATGAGCAGTTCTTC. The rearrangement links TRBV7-9 to TRBJ2-1, with D maybe TRBD2 (5 bases). Trimming shortened V by 5 bases and J by 5 bases, and 22 bases separated the two germline ends. This CDR3 has 17 residues. The germline V gene has CDR1 SEHNR and CDR2 FQNEAQ (reference sequence).

The CDR3 sequence is CASSTGFYEQYF. The CDR3 DNA reads as TGTGCCAGCAGCACAGGGTTTTACGAGCAGTACTTC. This chain links TRBV2 with TRBJ2-7; D perhaps matches TRBD1 (6 bases). Germline values: CDR1 SNHLY, CDR2 FYNNEI. This CDR3 contains 12 residues. Trimming cost V 6 bases and J 4 bases, with 10 bases left between them.

This chain connects TRBV10-3 to TRBJ2-4, with D tentatively TRBD1 (6 bases). Trimming cost V 2 bases and J 0 bases, with 8 bases left between them. Germline values: CDR1 ENHRY, CDR2 SYGVKD. The CDR3 runs 15 residues. The CDR3 DNA reads as TGTGCCATCAGTGAGAGCAGGGGAGCCAAAAACATTCAGTACTTC. Its protein product is CAISESRGAKNIQYF.

A note on this clone: A read error may produce the germline difference seen at one junction end. The chain carries TRBV6-2 or TRBV6-3 and TRBJ2-3; the D gene is possibly TRBD2 (5 bases). Germline values: CDR1 MNHEY, CDR2 SVGEGT. The CDR3 has 16 amino acids. CDR3 loop: CASSPLNGVGTNTQYF. The CDR3 DNA sequence: TGTGCCAGCAGTCCCCTGAACGGGGTGGGCACAAATACGCAGTATTTT.

The chain is built from TRBV5-1 and TRBJ2-5; 9 nucleotides line up with TRBD1. The CDR3 has 16 amino acids. Germline assignment: CDR1 SGHRS and CDR2 YFSETQ. Trimming at V came to 3 bases and at J to 5 bases, leaving 11 bases not matched to a gene. The DNA for the CDR3 is TGCGCCAGCAGCTCCTTACTTGGACAGGGGCGGGAGACCCAGTACTTC. As protein: CASSSLLGQGRETQYF.

This clone came up a few times. V is TRBV6-5 and J is TRBJ2-7; D possibly corresponds to TRBD1 (6 bases). Trimming removed 10 bases at V and 6 bases at J, with 16 bases between. Germline V CDR1 and CDR2: MNHEY, SVGAGI. The CDR3 contains 12 residues. CDR3 sequence reads: CATSLRGFEQYF. The CDR3 region has the DNA TGTGCCACCTCCCTCAGGGGTTTCGAGCAGTACTTC.

As DNA, the CDR3 is TGTGCCAGCAGCCGGGGGACTAGCGGGGGGACCGGGGAGCTGTTTTTT. It specifies CASSRGTSGGTGELFF. The V and J genes are TRBV7-6 and TRBJ2-2; 15 bases align to TRBD2. Losses at the gene ends were 5 bases for V and 5 bases for J; bases not matched to a gene: 3. Germline V gene data show CDR1 as SGHVS and CDR2 as FNYEAQ. The CDR3 consists of 16 residues.

This sequence joins TRBV7-6 and TRBJ2-7; the match to TRBD1 covers 8 bases. The CDR3 is 13 amino acids. CDR1 is SGHVS and CDR2 is FNYEAQ in the germline V gene. V gave up 5 bases and J gave up 3 bases; unmatched junction bases: 3. The CDR3 nucleotides are TGTGCCAGCAGCCCAGGACAGGGCTACGAGCAGTACTTC. It encodes CASSPGQGYEQYF.

Notes on this clone: The junction and the germline gene differ at one end; a read error may be behind it. The V and J genes are TRBV14 and TRBJ2-7; 10 bases agree with TRBD2. This CDR3 comprises 14 residues. CDR1 and CDR2 from the germline V gene are SGHDN and FVKESK. The CDR3 region is CASSQDLAGVYRHF. In nucleotides, the CDR3 is TGTGCCAGCAGCCAAGACCTAGCGGGGGTCTACCGACACTTC.

This chain uses TRBV6-6 with TRBJ2-7, with 9 bases that match TRBD2. The CDR3 has 13 residues. Trimming at V came to 6 bases and at J to 5 bases, leaving 5 bases not matched to a gene. Germline CDR1 is MNHNY and CDR2 is SVGAGI (reference sequence). CDR3 protein: CASRLAGTDEQYF. For the CDR3, the DNA is TGTGCCAGCAGGCTAGCGGGAACTGACGAGCAGTACTTC.

The chain employs TRBV28 and TRBJ2-7; 9 positions match TRBD1. The germline CDR1 and CDR2 sequences are MDHEN and SYDVKM. The junction had 5 bases not matched to a gene; V was cut back by 4 bases and J by 4 bases. This CDR3 region has 14 residues. CDR3 nucleotides: TGTGCCAGCAGTTGGACAGGGGCGGAGTACGAGCAGTACTTC. It specifies CASSWTGAEYEQYF.

CDR3: CATSGRNEQFF. In nucleotides, the CDR3 is TGTGCCACCAGTGGCCGGAATGAGCAGTTCTTC. This chain links TRBV24-1 with TRBJ2-1; no clear D gene. CDR1 is KGHDR, CDR2 SFDVKD, per germline. The CDR3 totals 11 residues. V was cut by 5 bases and J by 7 bases, with 5 bases left in between.

The genes are TRBV7-9 and TRBJ1-2; 8 positions match TRBD1. Germline trimming cut 5 bases from V and 6 bases from J; bases unmatched to any gene: 8. Germline V gene data show CDR1 as SEHNR and CDR2 as FQNEAQ (reference sequence). The CDR3 is 14 residues long. The CDR3 sequence is CASSKTTGGNGYTF. The CDR3 bases are TGTGCCAGCAGCAAAACCACAGGGGGAAATGGCTACACCTTC.

The chain recombines TRBV7-2 with TRBJ2-1; D not certain. The CDR3 spans 14 residues. Trimming stripped 3 bases from V and 3 bases from J, with 9 bases between. Germline assignment: CDR1 SGHTA and CDR2 FQGNSA. CDR3 region: CASSFGRNYNEQFF. The CDR3 DNA is TGTGCCAGCAGCTTCGGCAGGAACTACAATGAGCAGTTCTTC.

This sequence joins TRBV12-3 or TRBV12-4 and TRBJ2-4; TRBD1 is a possible D gene (5 bases). The CDR3 runs 13 residues. V was clipped by 8 bases and J by 6 bases, with 14 bases between them. This chain's CDR3 is CASSAGNINIQYF. The CDR3, as DNA: TGTGCCAGCTCGGCAGGGAACATAAACATTCAGTACTTC.

This chain joins TRBV5-1 and TRBJ1-2, with 10 bases matching TRBD1. V dropped 2 bases and J dropped 6; count of bases not matched to a gene: 4. CDR1 SGHRS and CDR2 YFSETQ come from the germline V gene. The CDR3 covers 14 residues. The CDR3 loop reads CASSFGQGGHGYTF. The CDR3 DNA is TGCGCCAGCAGCTTCGGACAGGGGGGACATGGCTACACCTTC.

This rearrangement joins TRBV7-9 to TRBJ1-2; TRBD1 is a possible D gene (6 bases). Germline assignment: CDR1 SEHNR and CDR2 FQNEAQ (reference sequence). Trimming left V 3 bases short and J 8 bases short, with 10 bases between. The CDR3 loop spans 12 amino acids. CDR3 loop: CASSFSRGGYTF. The CDR3 DNA reads TGTGCCAGCAGCTTCTCCAGGGGAGGCTACACCTTC. The whole variable domain, remainder taken from reference TRBV7-9 and TRBJ1-2, is DTGVSQNPRHKITKRGQNVTFRCDPISEHNRLYWYRQTLGQGPEFLTYFQNEAQLEKSRLLSDRFSAERPKGSFSTLEIQRTEQGDSAMYLCASSFSRGGYTFGSGTRLTVV.

The chain combines TRBV14 with TRBJ2-3; TRBD2 aligns across 10 bases. Germline loops: CDR1 SGHDN, CDR2 FVKESK. The CDR3 extends over 16 amino acids. V lost 4 bases to trimming and J lost 2 bases; unmatched junction nucleotides: 6. The chain's CDR3 is CASSPSSGGITDTQYF. CDR3 sequence (DNA): TGTGCCAGCAGCCCGTCTAGCGGGGGAATCACAGATACGCAGTATTTT.

V gene TRBV12-3 or TRBV12-4 combines with J gene TRBJ1-3; unclear D gene. There are 11 residues in the CDR3. The V end lost 7 bases, the J end lost 10 bases, and 11 bases lay between the germline ends. For the CDR3, the DNA is TGTGCCAGCAACTTGGGAGGGACCATATATTTT. Protein: CASNLGGTIYF.

This clone was counted between two and nine times. The gene calls are TRBV28 and TRBJ1-6, with 7 bases fitting TRBD1. The junction had 17 bases not matched to a gene; V was cut back by 5 bases and J by 7 bases. There are 18 residues in the CDR3. Germline assignment: CDR1 MDHEN and CDR2 SYDVKM. CDR3 region: CASSDGPVGGAYNSPLHF. As DNA, the CDR3 is TGTGCCAGCAGTGATGGCCCCGTAGGGGGCGCGTACAATTCACCCCTCCACTTT.

V gene TRBV3-1 (or the pseudogene TRBV3-2) combines with J gene TRBJ1-6, with TRBD1 as a possible D gene (6 bases). The length of the CDR3 is 17 residues. V lost 0 bases and J lost 10, with 19 bases in between. In germline, CDR1 is LGHDT, CDR2 YNNKEL (reference sequence). CDR3 sequence: CASSQEPGTYINSPLHF. The CDR3 DNA reads as TGTGCCAGCAGCCAAGAGCCCGGGACATACATAAACTCACCCCTCCACTTT.

This clone was picked up one time. The chain recombines TRBV12-3 or TRBV12-4 with TRBJ1-1; D is uncertain. V lost 8 bases and J 1 base, leaving 5 bases between the germline ends. The CDR3 runs to 11 residues. CDR3 nucleotides: TGTGCCAGCCTCCGGAACACTGAAGCTTTCTTT. Encoded protein: CASLRNTEAFF.

This clone was seen a handful of times. This chain joins TRBV19 and TRBJ2-2; 9 bases are shared with TRBD1. After removal of 9 bases from V and 6 bases from J, the junction contained 5 bases not matched to a gene. Germline CDR1 reads LNHDA; CDR2 reads SQIVND (reference sequence). CDR3 length equals 13 residues. CDR3 in DNA: TGTGCCAGCCGGGACAGGGTGGCCGGGGAGCTGTTTTTT. Translated, it gives CASRDRVAGELFF.